Presented here are 18 T cell receptor beta chains from one specimen sequenced in a study of technical replicates of blood from a few donors. Libraries were prepared by immunoSEQ multiplex PCR; TCRdb keeps only in-frame clonotypes and omits some of them. Among 55,000 to 70,000 clones listed, around 92% were seen once. The sequenced sample was PBMCs. Source of these receptors: a human donor in good health. Some clones in this sample may be carry-over from other donors' samples.

This sequence joins TRBV4-1 and TRBJ2-5; 7 nucleotides line up with TRBD2. The CDR3 totals 15 residues. Losses at the gene ends were 0 bases for V and 8 bases for J; bases not matched to a gene: 9. Germline V lookup: CDR1 MGHRA, CDR2 YSYEKL. The CDR3 sequence: CASSQDRGGAGTQYF. CDR3 bases: TGCGCCAGCAGCCAAGATCGGGGAGGGGCGGGAACCCAGTACTTC.

V gene TRBV2 combines with J gene TRBJ2-3; tentatively, D is TRBD2 (6 bases). Trimming removed 4 bases from V and 1 base from J, with 9 bases in between. CDR1 SNHLY and CDR2 FYNNEI come from the germline V gene. The CDR3 is made up of 14 amino acids. CDR3 in DNA: TGTGCCAGCAGTGGGAGGGTTGGCACAGATACGCAGTATTTT. Amino acid sequence: CASSGRVGTDTQYF.

By proportion, this clone is medium-sized (0.01 to 0.1%). The chain uses TRBV2 and TRBJ2-1, with 8 positions matching TRBD2. The CDR3 sequence is 14 residues long. Germline V gene lookup returns CDR1 SNHLY and CDR2 FYNNEI. V shed 6 bases, J shed 6 bases, and the junction held 7 bases outside the gene matches. This CDR3 is CASSGREFPNEQFF. The DNA of the CDR3 is TGTGCCAGCAGCGGGAGGGAATTCCCCAATGAGCAGTTCTTC.

The CDR3 coding sequence is TGTGCCAGCAGCCAGGGCATGAACACTGAAGCTTTCTTT. Translation: CASSQGMNTEAFF. The V call is TRBV14, the J call TRBJ1-1, with D hard to call. The V end lost 3 bases, the J end lost 0 bases, and 5 bases lay between the germline ends. The CDR3 consists of 13 residues. The germline V gene encodes CDR1 SGHDN and CDR2 FVKESK.

The rearrangement links TRBV30 to TRBJ1-4, with 9 bases fitting TRBD1. The V and J ends lost 7 bases and 8 bases, in that order; junction bases with no gene match: 5. The CDR3 consists of 12 residues. Germline values: CDR1 GTSNPN, CDR2 SVGIG (reference sequence). The CDR3 bases are TGTGCCTCCGACAGGGGGAAGGAAAAACTGTTTTTT. Amino acid sequence: CASDRGKEKLFF.

V gene TRBV6-5 combines with J gene TRBJ2-7, with a weak D call TRBD1 (6 bases). The germline gives CDR1 MNHEY, CDR2 SVGAGI. The ends were cut back, 5 bases at V and 3 bases at J, with 14 bases in the middle. The CDR3 is made up of 14 amino acids. CDR3 protein: CASSVTGIGYEQYF. The CDR3 nucleotides are TGTGCCAGCAGTGTCACAGGGATAGGCTACGAGCAGTACTTC.

The genes are TRBV6-1 and TRBJ2-7, with D hard to call. Germline lookup yields CDR1 MNHNS and CDR2 SASEGT. The CDR3 runs to 11 residues. V was trimmed by 2 bases and J by 7 bases, leaving 6 bases between them. CDR3 in amino acids: CASSEWSEQYF. DNA for the CDR3: TGTGCCAGCAGTGAATGGAGTGAGCAGTACTTC.

J is TRBJ2-2 and V is TRBV29-1; TRBD1 is a possible D gene (6 bases). The V gene lost 6 bases and the J gene lost 1 base, with 12 bases spanning the gap. CDR1 is SQVTM, CDR2 ANQGSEA, per germline. The CDR3 covers 14 residues. CDR3 bases: TGCAGCGTCCTAGGGGGAGTGAACACCGGGGAGCTGTTTTTT. It specifies CSVLGGVNTGELFF.

This clone was picked up a small number of times. The rearrangement joins TRBV7-2 to TRBJ1-2; tentatively, D is TRBD1 (5 bases). V gave up 3 bases and J gave up 2 bases, with 10 bases separating them. The CDR3 is 14 amino acids. Germline CDR1 reads SGHTA; CDR2 reads FQGNSA. The CDR3 region has the DNA TGTGCCAGCAGCTTCCAATCAGGGAACTATGGCTACACCTTC. It encodes CASSFQSGNYGYTF.

The chain couples TRBV10-3 to TRBJ2-1; possible D gene TRBD2, 5 bases. V lost 3 bases, J lost 5 bases, and 8 bases lay in between. There are 13 residues in the CDR3. Germline assignment: CDR1 ENHRY and CDR2 SYGVKD. The CDR3 region has the DNA TGTGCCATCAGTGATCCGGGGAACAATGAGCAGTTCTTC. Translation: CAISDPGNNEQFF.

V and J are TRBV9 and TRBJ1-4; tentative D call: TRBD1 (5 bases). The CDR3 is 16 residues long. In germline, CDR1 is SGDLS, CDR2 YYNGEE. Deletions cut 0 bases from V and 3 bases from J, with 12 bases between. The CDR3: CASSVDGGGANEKLFF. The CDR3 DNA follows: TGTGCCAGCAGCGTAGACGGTGGGGGGGCTAATGAAAAACTGTTTTTT. The full variable domain, in which reference TRBV9 and TRBJ1-4 provide the parts outside the CDR3, is DSGVTQTPKHLITATGQRVTLRCSPRSGDLSVYWYQQSLDQGLQFLIQYYNGEERAKGNILERFSAQQFPDLHSELNLSSLELGDSALYFCASSVDGGGANEKLFFGSGTQLSVL.

CDR3 loop: CASSAGGGNQPQHF. The CDR3 DNA follows: TGTGCCAGCAGTGCAGGGGGCGGCAATCAGCCCCAGCATTTT. The chain employs TRBV2 and TRBJ1-5; 8 bases are shared with TRBD1. The germline CDR1 and CDR2 sequences are SNHLY and FYNNEI. This CDR3 region has 14 residues. V was clipped by 4 bases and J by 2 bases; unmatched bases: 1.

The chain joins TRBV19 to TRBJ1-1; D unresolved. Germline V lookup: CDR1 LNHDA, CDR2 SQIVND (reference sequence). V lost 2 bases and J 6 bases, leaving 10 bases between the germline ends. This CDR3 contains 13 residues. The CDR3 DNA sequence: TGTGCCAGTAGTATATTCGAACAGCCTGAAGCTTTCTTT. Translation: CASSIFEQPEAFF.

The V and J genes are TRBV5-6 and TRBJ2-5, with TRBD1 matching over 8 bases. This CDR3 spans 14 amino acids. Germline V gene lookup returns CDR1 SGHDT and CDR2 YYEEEE. With V trimmed by 4 bases and J by 5 bases, 7 bases remained unmatched. This CDR3 is CASSRTGPGETQYF. The DNA for the CDR3 is TGTGCCAGCAGCCGGACAGGGCCGGGGGAGACCCAGTACTTC.

In this sample, this clone turned up once. V and J are TRBV7-9 and TRBJ1-5, with TRBD1 matching over 10 bases. Germline V gene data show CDR1 as SEHNR and CDR2 as FQNEAQ (reference sequence). Germline trimming cut 5 bases from V and 3 bases from J; bases unmatched to any gene: 4. The CDR3 consists of 15 residues. CDR3 amino acids: CASSDGQGDNQPQHF. In nucleotides, the CDR3 is TGTGCCAGCAGCGACGGACAGGGGGACAATCAGCCCCAGCATTTT.

V is TRBV5-1 and J is TRBJ2-1; 7 positions match TRBD2. The CDR3 length is 16 residues. Trimming removed 1 base from V and 2 bases from J; junction bases left unmatched: 6. Germline values: CDR1 SGHRS, CDR2 YFSETQ. CDR3 loop: CASSLLTGGTYNEQFF. As DNA, the CDR3 is TGCGCCAGCAGCTTGCTAACGGGAGGAACCTACAATGAGCAGTTCTTC.

The chain combines TRBV4-2 with TRBJ1-6; no clear D. Trimming stripped 0 bases from V and 7 bases from J, with 16 bases between. The CDR3 contains 17 residues. Germline V gives CDR1 LGHNA, CDR2 YNFKEQ. CDR3 bases: TGTGCCAGCAGCCAAGATCCCGTTGGAGGAGGGAATTCACCCCTCCACTTT. This translates into CASSQDPVGGGNSPLHF.

The rearrangement joins TRBV9 to TRBJ1-1, with D unclear. The germline CDR1 and CDR2 sequences are SGDLS and YYNGEE. V lost 0 bases and J 0 bases, leaving 9 bases between the germline ends. The CDR3 has 15 residues. CDR3 nucleotide sequence: TGTGCCAGCAGCGTAGTAGCGGGAGTGAACACTGAAGCTTTCTTT. Its protein product is CASSVVAGVNTEAFF.